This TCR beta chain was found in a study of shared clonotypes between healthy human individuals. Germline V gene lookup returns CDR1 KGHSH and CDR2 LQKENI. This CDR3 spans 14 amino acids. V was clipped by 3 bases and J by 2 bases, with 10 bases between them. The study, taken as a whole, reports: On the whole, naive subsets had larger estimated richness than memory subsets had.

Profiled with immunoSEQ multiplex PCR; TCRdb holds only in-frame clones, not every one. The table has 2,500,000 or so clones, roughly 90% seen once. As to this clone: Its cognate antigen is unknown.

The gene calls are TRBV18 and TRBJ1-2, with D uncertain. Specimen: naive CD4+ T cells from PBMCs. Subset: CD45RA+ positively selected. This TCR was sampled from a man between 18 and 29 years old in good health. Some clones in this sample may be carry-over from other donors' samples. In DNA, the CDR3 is TGTGCCAGCTCACCGGGATTTACCAACTATGGCTACACCTTC. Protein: CASSPGFTNYGYTF.